The source of this T cell receptor (beta chain) is a study of shared clonotypes between healthy human individuals. TCRdb's copy holds only in-frame clones and misses some; the assay was immunoSEQ multiplex PCR. The table shows a few million clones, with over 90% occurring only once. V shed 6 bases, J shed 4 bases, and the junction held 2 bases outside the gene matches. This CDR3 is built from 13 residues. CDR1 and CDR2 (germline): MNHEY, SVGAGI. This clone has only a few counts. What it recognizes is unknown. All donors qualified as healthy HIV-negative adults and had experienced no recent acute infections or vaccinations. Study-wide results and limits: The study generally estimated greater richness for naive than memory subsets.

The clonotype comes from a man between 18 and 35 years old in good health. Some clones in this sample may be carry-over from other donors' samples. V usage is TRBV6-5 and J usage is TRBJ2-5, with 10 bases lining up with TRBD1. The sequenced material came from naive CD4+ T cells from PBMCs. This sample's subset: CD45RA+ positively selected. In DNA, the CDR3 is TGTGCCAGCAGGCGGACAGGGGGAGAGACCCAGTACTTC. Its translation: CASRRTGGETQYF.